These 32 T cell receptor beta chains were all obtained from the same sample, sequenced in a study of cytomegalovirus exposure and HLA in healthy donors. Assay used: immunoSEQ multiplex PCR; TCRdb lists only in-frame clones, some missing. The sample includes 60,000 or so clones, roughly 90% of them seen just once. The sample consisted of PBMCs. These receptors came from a man in his late teens or twenties in good health and CMV-seronegative.

The V and J genes are TRBV4-1 and TRBJ2-5; tentatively, D is TRBD2 (7 bases). V was shortened by 0 bases and J by 4 bases, with 15 bases between the two germline ends. From germline, CDR1 is MGHRA and CDR2 YSYEKL. The CDR3 contains 16 residues. CDR3 loop: CASSQDWGGPRETQYF. The CDR3 nucleotides read TGCGCCAGCAGCCAAGATTGGGGGGGCCCTAGAGAGACCCAGTACTTC.

The CDR3 sequence is CASSLVLPYNEQFF. In nucleotides, the CDR3 is TGTGCCAGCAGTCTAGTCTTGCCCTACAATGAGCAGTTCTTC. The chain carries TRBV6-5 and TRBJ2-1; no reliable D call. This CDR3 has 14 amino acids. V was clipped by 5 bases and J by 2 bases, with 10 bases between them. Germline V gene lookup returns CDR1 MNHEY and CDR2 SVGAGI.

This chain connects TRBV27 to TRBJ2-7; 13 bases agree with TRBD2. The CDR3 spans 15 residues. CDR1 and CDR2 (germline): MNHEY, SMNVEV (reference sequence). V lost 5 bases to trimming and J lost 6 bases; unmatched junction nucleotides: 7. The CDR3 DNA sequence: TGTGCCAGCAGTATACTAGCGGGAGGGCCTCTCGAGCAGTACTTC. Translation gives CASSILAGGPLEQYF.

The chain combines TRBV27 with TRBJ2-7; 10 bases line up with TRBD1. The CDR3 consists of 19 residues. The germline gives CDR1 MNHEY, CDR2 SMNVEV (reference sequence). V shed 8 bases, J shed 3 bases, and the junction held 22 bases outside the gene matches. CDR3 loop: CASGKISGTGAWGVYEQYF. CDR3 sequence (DNA): TGTGCCAGCGGTAAAATTTCCGGGACAGGGGCATGGGGGGTCTACGAGCAGTACTTC.

V and J are TRBV28 and TRBJ2-3; TRBD1 aligns across 8 bases. CDR3 size: 14 residues. V shed 2 bases and J 7 bases; nucleotides not matched to a gene: 5. The germline V gene encodes CDR1 MDHEN and CDR2 SYDVKM. CDR3 region: CASSLQGQGYTQYF. CDR3 sequence (DNA): TGTGCCAGCAGTTTACAAGGACAGGGTTATACGCAGTATTTT.

The chain has TRBV19 and TRBJ1-1; the D is unclear. The CDR3 has 11 amino acids. Looked up from germline, CDR1 is LNHDA and CDR2 is SQIVND (reference sequence). V lost 3 bases, J lost 10 bases, and 9 bases lay in between. The CDR3 DNA reads as TGTGCCAGTAGTATTGGGCTTGGAGCTTTCTTT. Residues: CASSIGLGAFF.

This clone was seen a single time. This chain joins TRBV11-2 and TRBJ2-7; tentatively, D is TRBD2 (5 bases). Germline assignment: CDR1 SGHAT and CDR2 FQNNGV. This CDR3 has 17 residues. Trimming pared 4 bases from V and 0 bases from J, leaving 19 bases between. CDR3: CASSSQRSISGSYEQYF. The CDR3 nucleotides read TGTGCCAGCAGCTCCCAGCGAAGCATCAGCGGCTCCTACGAGCAGTACTTC. The whole variable domain, filled in from reference TRBV11-2 and TRBJ2-7, reads EAGVAQSPRYKIIEKRQSVAFWCNPISGHATLYWYQQILGQGPKLLIQFQNNGVVDDSQLPKDRFSAERLKGVDSTLKIQPAKLEDSAVYLCASSSQRSISGSYEQYFGPGTRLTVT.

This clone appeared a single time. V usage is TRBV18 and J usage is TRBJ2-3; 11 bases fit TRBD2. V was clipped by 3 bases and J by 5 bases; unmatched bases: 13. This CDR3 has 18 residues. Per the germline V gene, CDR1 is KGHSH and CDR2 is LQKENI. The CDR3 DNA is TGTGCCAGCTCACCCCTTACGTCGCTAGCGGGAGGTGGAGATACGCAGTATTTT. It encodes CASSPLTSLAGGGDTQYF.

V is TRBV5-1 and J is TRBJ1-1; no clear D gene. The germline gives CDR1 SGHRS, CDR2 YFSETQ. This CDR3 has 13 residues. V lost 0 bases and J lost 8, with 11 bases in between. CDR3 protein: CASSLGEGIEAFF. The DNA for the CDR3 is TGCGCCAGCAGCTTGGGTGAGGGTATCGAAGCTTTCTTT.

The chain employs TRBV2 and TRBJ2-2, with 8 bases that match TRBD1. J was trimmed by 4 bases and V by 8 bases; bases with no gene match: 3. Per germline, CDR1 SNHLY and CDR2 FYNNEI. The CDR3 length is 13 residues. The CDR3 DNA reads as TGTGCCAGCGGGGACAGGTTCACCGGGGAGCTGTTTTTT. Protein: CASGDRFTGELFF.

The CDR3 DNA reads TGTGCCAGCAGCCCGAGGGAGGGAGGGAGGAACACCGGGGAGCTGTTTTTT. Its translation is CASSPREGGRNTGELFF. The chain carries TRBV9 and TRBJ2-2, with TRBD2 matching over 7 bases. V lost 4 bases and J lost 1; bases outside the gene matches: 10. The CDR3 sequence is 17 residues long. CDR1 is SGDLS and CDR2 is YYNGEE in the germline V gene.

V and J are TRBV5-1 and TRBJ2-3, with a possible D match to TRBD1 (5 bases). The CDR3 has 16 amino acids. Germline V gene sequence: CDR1 SGHRS, CDR2 YFSETQ. Trimming shortened V by 2 bases and J by 2 bases, and 15 bases separated the two germline ends. The CDR3 bases are TGCGCCAGCAGCTTTTACACCTCGGACAACACAGATACGCAGTATTTT. Amino acid sequence: CASSFYTSDNTDTQYF.

The chain recombines TRBV5-1 with TRBJ1-2, with a tentative D call TRBD1 (6 bases). The V and J ends lost 5 bases and 10 bases respectively, with 21 bases between them. Germline V gives CDR1 SGHRS, CDR2 YFSETQ. This CDR3 spans 14 amino acids. CDR3 region: CASRAQGTRVSYTF. In DNA, the CDR3 is TGCGCCAGCAGGGCTCAGGGGACACGAGTTTCCTACACCTTC. Full variable domain (outside the CDR3, taken from reference TRBV5-1 and TRBJ1-2): KAGVTQTPRYLIKTRGQQVTLSCSPISGHRSVSWYQQTPGQGLQFLFEYFSETQRNKGNFPGRFSGRQFSNSRSEMNVSTLELGDSALYLCASRAQGTRVSYTFGSGTRLTVV.

The chain links TRBV6-5 to TRBJ2-5, with 11 bases identical to TRBD1. The CDR3 length is 13 residues. Looked up from germline, CDR1 is MNHEY and CDR2 is SVGAGI. The V and J ends lost 5 bases and 7 bases, in that order; junction bases with no gene match: 3. The DNA of the CDR3 is TGTGCCAGCAGTCTGGACAGGGGGCGGACCCAGTACTTC. Amino acid sequence: CASSLDRGRTQYF.

V gene TRBV19 combines with J gene TRBJ1-1, with D maybe TRBD1 (5 bases). CDR1 is LNHDA and CDR2 is SQIVND in the germline V gene (reference sequence). Trimming shortened V by 6 bases and J by 5 bases, and 16 bases separated the two germline ends. CDR3 length equals 14 residues. This CDR3 is CASRGGKQATEAFF. In DNA form, the CDR3 reads TGTGCCAGTAGGGGGGGGAAACAGGCGACTGAAGCTTTCTTT.

The CDR3 DNA reads TGTGCCAGCAGACCCCCTAGCAGCGGGAGATTGGAGACCCAGTACTTC. Its translation: CASRPPSSGRLETQYF. V is TRBV28 and J is TRBJ2-5, with 8 positions matching TRBD2. The junction had 14 bases not matched to a gene; V was cut back by 6 bases and J by 5 bases. The CDR3 runs 16 residues. The germline V gene has CDR1 MDHEN and CDR2 SYDVKM.

Turning to this clone: Other DNA variants within this sample encode the same CDR3. The chain links TRBV7-9 to TRBJ2-3; no firm D call. This CDR3 is built from 12 residues. V gave up 4 bases and J gave up 2 bases, with 4 bases separating them. In germline, CDR1 is SEHNR, CDR2 FQNEAQ (reference sequence). The CDR3 spells CASSSSTDTQYF. The DNA for the CDR3 is TGTGCCAGCAGCTCGTCCACAGATACGCAGTATTTT. The variable domain in full, with the rest retrieved from reference TRBV7-9 and TRBJ2-3, is DTGVSQNPRHKITKRGQNVTFRCDPISEHNRLYWYRQTLGQGPEFLTYFQNEAQLEKSRLLSDRFSAERPKGSFSTLEIQRTEQGDSAMYLCASSSSTDTQYFGPGTRLTVL.

V usage is TRBV7-4 and J usage is TRBJ2-7; TRBD1 agrees at 8 bases. Germline CDR1 is SGHVT and CDR2 is SQSDAQ. The CDR3 is 16 amino acids. J was trimmed by 3 bases and V by 2 bases; bases with no gene match: 9. This CDR3 reads CASSLTEGQEGYEQYF. The CDR3 DNA reads TGTGCCAGCAGCTTAACCGAGGGACAGGAGGGCTACGAGCAGTACTTC.

The chain carries TRBV7-6 and TRBJ2-3, with TRBD1 identical over 7 bases. After removal of 3 bases from V and 6 bases from J, the junction contained 6 bases not matched to a gene. The CDR3 contains 14 residues. From germline, CDR1 is SGHVS and CDR2 FNYEAQ. The CDR3 bases are TGTGCCAGCAGCTTGACAGGGATTGGCGATACGCAGTATTTT. Translation gives CASSLTGIGDTQYF. The variable domain in full, with the rest retrieved from reference TRBV7-6 and TRBJ2-3, is GAGVSQSPRYKVTKRGQDVALRCDPISGHVSLYWYRQALGQGPEFLTYFNYEAQQDKSGLPNDRFSAERPEGSISTLTIQRTEQRDSAMYRCASSLTGIGDTQYFGPGTRLTVL.

The rearrangement links TRBV18 to TRBJ1-3; D gene uncertain. Trimming took 3 bases from V and 7 from J, leaving 16 bases between them. CDR3 size: 15 residues. The V gene's germline CDR1 is KGHSH and CDR2 LQKENI. CDR3 nucleotide sequence: TGTGCCAGCTCACCTTCTGCAGGTTTAAGCAACACCATATATTTT. Protein product: CASSPSAGLSNTIYF.

The chain employs TRBV5-1 and TRBJ2-3; 12 positions match TRBD2. Looked up from germline, CDR1 is SGHRS and CDR2 is YFSETQ. The CDR3 totals 16 residues. V shed 4 bases and J 4 bases; nucleotides not matched to a gene: 7. CDR3 in DNA: TGCGCCAGCAGCCCTCTAGCGGGAGGGCCATCAGATACGCAGTATTTT. It encodes CASSPLAGGPSDTQYF.

This chain connects TRBV28 to TRBJ2-7; the match to TRBD1 covers 9 bases. This CDR3 comprises 14 residues. With V trimmed by 5 bases and J by 3 bases, 5 bases remained unmatched. Germline-derived CDR1 and CDR2 are MDHEN and SYDVKM. The CDR3 sequence: CASSRTGVIYEQYF. CDR3 nucleotides: TGTGCCAGCAGTAGGACAGGGGTAATCTACGAGCAGTACTTC.

The genes are TRBV6-6 and TRBJ2-7; D is ambiguous. Germline lookup yields CDR1 MNHNY and CDR2 SVGAGI (reference sequence). The CDR3 covers 14 residues. Trimming removed 0 bases from V and 1 base from J, with 7 bases in between. The CDR3, as DNA: TGTGCCAGCAGTTACTCTGCGGATTCCTACGAGCAGTACTTC. It is translated as CASSYSADSYEQYF.

The rearrangement links TRBV4-1 to TRBJ2-7; 10 bases are shared with TRBD1. The ends lost 4 bases at V and 7 bases at J; junction bases unmatched: 7. The CDR3 is 14 amino acids. CDR1 and CDR2 from the germline V gene are MGHRA and YSYEKL. The CDR3 DNA sequence: TGCGCCAGCAGCCCTTTGGACAGGGGGGAAGAGCAGTACTTC. Translated: CASSPLDRGEEQYF.

The chain joins TRBV29-1 to TRBJ1-2, with TRBD1 as a possible D gene (6 bases). Germline CDR1 reads SQVTM; CDR2 reads ANQGSEA. Trimming pared 5 bases from V and 2 bases from J, leaving 12 bases between. This CDR3 comprises 13 residues. CDR3 DNA: TGCAGCGTTCGGACAGCGATAAACTATGGCTACACCTTC. Protein: CSVRTAINYGYTF.

This clone was counted once. The V gene is TRBV29-1, the J gene TRBJ2-7; 11 positions agree with TRBD2. Trimming at V came to 6 bases and at J to 2 bases, leaving 9 bases not matched to a gene. CDR3 size: 15 residues. Germline V gene lookup returns CDR1 SQVTM and CDR2 ANQGSEA. CDR3 residues: CSVTTGTSGTYEQYF. The CDR3 DNA follows: TGCAGCGTGACCACCGGGACTAGCGGTACCTACGAGCAGTACTTC.

The gene calls are TRBV5-1 and TRBJ2-6; weak D call: TRBD1 (5 bases). Germline V CDR1 and CDR2: SGHRS, YFSETQ. This CDR3 spans 15 amino acids. V lost 1 base, J lost 2 bases, and 7 bases lay in between. The CDR3 is CASSLLRAGANVLTF. In DNA, the CDR3 is TGCGCCAGCAGCTTGCTCAGGGCTGGGGCCAACGTCCTGACTTTC.

The chain couples TRBV7-6 to TRBJ2-5, with TRBD2 matching over 10 bases. The CDR3 consists of 14 residues. With V trimmed by 5 bases and J by 4 bases, 4 bases remained unmatched. CDR1 and CDR2 from the germline V gene are SGHVS and FNYEAQ. Here the CDR3 DNA reads TGTGCCAGCAGCCAAGCGGGGGGGCGAGAGACCCAGTACTTC. Encoded protein: CASSQAGGRETQYF. Together with reference TRBV7-6 and TRBJ2-5, the CDR3 gives the full variable domain: GAGVSQSPRYKVTKRGQDVALRCDPISGHVSLYWYRQALGQGPEFLTYFNYEAQQDKSGLPNDRFSAERPEGSISTLTIQRTEQRDSAMYRCASSQAGGRETQYFGPGTRLLVL.

This chain uses TRBV4-3 with TRBJ2-7; TRBD1 is a possible D gene (5 bases). The V gene's germline CDR1 is LGHNA and CDR2 YSLEER. V was clipped by 1 base and J by 3 bases, with 22 bases between them. The CDR3 has 18 residues. The CDR3 DNA sequence: TGCGCCAGCAGCCAAGGTTATTTTGTGGGGCGCAATCGCTACGAGCAGTACTTC. Protein product: CASSQGYFVGRNRYEQYF.

The V gene is TRBV6-1, the J gene TRBJ2-7; possibly TRBD1 for D (6 bases). Germline V gives CDR1 MNHNS, CDR2 SASEGT. The V end was cut by 2 bases, the J end by 5 bases, with 13 bases between. The CDR3 runs 14 residues. In nucleotides, the CDR3 is TGTGCCAGCAGTGAATCAGGGGAGTTCAACGAGCAGTACTTC. This encodes CASSESGEFNEQYF.

This chain connects TRBV19 to TRBJ1-4; TRBD1 matches at 11 bases. The germline CDR1 and CDR2 sequences are LNHDA and SQIVND (reference sequence). V trimming: 5 bases; J trimming: 6 bases; junction bases outside the gene matches: 5. This CDR3 is 15 amino acids long. CDR3 loop: CASSPRTGGYEKLFF. CDR3 nucleotide sequence: TGTGCCAGTAGTCCCCGGACAGGGGGCTATGAAAAACTGTTTTTT.

V is TRBV4-2 and J is TRBJ1-2; D uncertain. The CDR3 has 16 residues. V was trimmed by 0 bases and J by 5 bases, leaving 16 bases between them. CDR1 is LGHNA, CDR2 YNFKEQ, per germline. CDR3 coding DNA: TGTGCCAGCAGCCAAGAGGGCGAGGGAGGAGAGTATGGCTACACCTTC. It specifies CASSQEGEGGEYGYTF.